This entry lists 16 T cell receptor beta chains sequenced from one sample in a study of immune cell composition in non-small cell lung cancer. Method: immunoSEQ multiplex PCR; TCRdb's copy keeps in-frame clones and lacks some. The profile shows 2,500 to 3,500 clones, around 75% of them singletons. Sequencing was carried out using lung tumor tissue. The receptors stem from a human donor with non-small cell lung cancer.

This chain connects TRBV7-2 to TRBJ1-3; D is possibly TRBD1 (6 bases). Trimming left V 5 bases short and J 0 bases short, with 14 bases between. The CDR3 is made up of 16 amino acids. Germline-derived CDR1 and CDR2 are SGHTA and FQGNSA. CDR3 region: CASSRSGTNSGNTIYF. The CDR3 nucleotides read TGTGCCAGCAGCCGTTCAGGGACAAACTCTGGAAACACCATATATTTT.

This chain joins TRBV23-1 and TRBJ2-7; 9 bases fit TRBD2. TRBV23-1 is noted as an ORF with a role that remains uncertain. Trimming at V came to 0 bases and at J to 3 bases, leaving 9 bases not matched to a gene. This CDR3 comprises 17 residues. The CDR3 is CASSQSPVTSGCYEQYF. CDR3 in DNA: TGCGCCAGCAGTCAATCCCCTGTGACTAGCGGATGCTACGAGCAGTACTTC.

The CDR3 coding sequence is TGTGCCAGCAGCTTTGGCAGGGGGGACGGGGAGCTGTTTTTT. The encoded protein is CASSFGRGDGELFF. The rearrangement links TRBV11-1 to TRBJ2-2; D might be TRBD1 (7 bases). CDR3 length equals 14 residues. Germline V lookup: CDR1 SGHAT, CDR2 FQDESV (reference sequence). Trimming removed 3 bases at V and 7 bases at J, with 12 bases between.

The gene calls are TRBV19 and TRBJ2-1, with TRBD1 matching 10 bases. V was clipped by 4 bases and J by 2 bases; unmatched bases: 5. Germline CDR1 is LNHDA and CDR2 is SQIVND (reference sequence). The length of the CDR3 is 16 residues. The CDR3 region is CASSRGGQGAYNEQFF. The DNA of the CDR3 is TGTGCCAGTAGTAGAGGCGGACAGGGGGCCTACAATGAGCAGTTCTTC.

The chain has TRBV27 and TRBJ1-6; 7 positions agree with TRBD1. Losses at the gene ends were 5 bases for V and 0 bases for J; bases not matched to a gene: 7. CDR1 and CDR2 (germline): MNHEY, SMNVEV (reference sequence). The CDR3 is 17 amino acids. Here the CDR3 DNA reads TGTGCCAGCAGTCCTTTGACAGGGAGCTCCTATAATTCACCCCTCCACTTT. This encodes CASSPLTGSSYNSPLHF.

The V gene is TRBV27, the J gene TRBJ2-2, with TRBD1 matching 8 bases. The J segment lost 8 bases and the V segment lost 7 bases, leaving 9 bases of the junction unmatched. Looked up from germline, CDR1 is MNHEY and CDR2 is SMNVEV (reference sequence). The CDR3 loop spans 14 amino acids. The CDR3 sequence is CASKDRAPWGELFF. The CDR3 DNA reads as TGTGCCAGCAAGGACAGGGCACCTTGGGGGGAGCTGTTTTTT.

This clone came up a few times. The rearrangement joins TRBV7-8 to TRBJ1-4; TRBD1 matches at 9 bases. The CDR3 is 16 amino acids. Germline V lookup: CDR1 SGHVS, CDR2 FQNEAQ. The V segment lost 5 bases and the J segment 5 bases; nucleotides outside the gene matches: 9. The CDR3 sequence: CASSNPGQGANEKLFF. The CDR3 bases are TGTGCCAGCAGCAACCCGGGACAGGGCGCAAATGAAAAACTGTTTTTT.

The rearrangement links TRBV4-3 to TRBJ2-7, with D uncertain. Between the trimmed V and J ends, which lost 6 bases and 6 bases, there was a span of 12 bases. The length of the CDR3 is 12 residues. CDR1 and CDR2 from the germline V gene are LGHNA and YSLEER. CDR3 loop: CASSQNNAEQYF. CDR3 bases: TGCGCCAGCAGTCAGAACAACGCCGAGCAGTACTTC.

The V call is TRBV10-3, the J call TRBJ1-1; TRBD1 aligns across 7 bases. This CDR3 has 15 residues. After removal of 7 bases from V and 4 bases from J, the junction contained 12 bases not matched to a gene. The germline V gene encodes CDR1 ENHRY and CDR2 SYGVKD. The CDR3 sequence is CAITPTQGIGTEAFF. As DNA, the CDR3 is TGTGCCATCACCCCGACACAGGGGATCGGCACTGAAGCTTTCTTT.

This chain connects TRBV12-5 to TRBJ2-7, with 11 positions matching TRBD1. This CDR3 spans 16 amino acids. The germline gives CDR1 LGHNT, CDR2 FRNRAP. The trim removed 0 bases at V and 5 bases at J, leaving 6 bases unmatched. CDR3 region: CASGLVVGTGGDEQYF. CDR3 in DNA: TGTGCTAGTGGTTTGGTTGTAGGGACAGGGGGTGACGAGCAGTACTTC.

This chain connects TRBV7-2 to TRBJ2-1, with TRBD2 matching over 16 bases. The CDR3 is made up of 17 amino acids. Per the germline V gene, CDR1 is SGHTA and CDR2 is FQGNSA. V shed 5 bases and J 10 bases; nucleotides not matched to a gene: 11. The CDR3 region is CASSPRGTSGGAGEQFF. The DNA for the CDR3 is TGTGCCAGCAGCCCAAGGGGGACTAGCGGGGGGGCTGGCGAGCAGTTCTTC.

The V and J genes are TRBV19 and TRBJ1-4; 9 bases are a match to TRBD1. Losses at the gene ends were 7 bases for V and 8 bases for J; bases not matched to a gene: 11. Germline V gives CDR1 LNHDA, CDR2 SQIVND (reference sequence). The CDR3 is made up of 15 amino acids. CDR3 coding DNA: TGTGCCAGTAAGCTAGTCGGGACAGGGCGGGAAAAACTGTTTTTT. Its translation: CASKLVGTGREKLFF. The variable domain in full, completed from reference TRBV19 and TRBJ1-4, reads DGGITQSPKYLFRKEGQNVTLSCEQNLNHDAMYWYRQDPGQGLRLIYYSQIVNDFQKGDIAEGYSVSREKKESFPLTVTSAQKNPTAFYLCASKLVGTGREKLFFGSGTQLSVL.

This clone was seen a handful of times. The gene calls are TRBV7-3 and TRBJ2-7; TRBD1 agrees at 7 bases. With 4 bases clipped from V and 6 bases from J, the junction kept 9 bases outside the gene matches. The CDR3 extends over 14 amino acids. The germline V gene has CDR1 SGHTA and CDR2 FQGTGA. CDR3 nucleotide sequence: TGTGCCAGCAGCTCCCCGGACAGGCCTCGCGAGCAGTACTTC. Its protein is CASSSPDRPREQYF.

The gene calls are TRBV27 and TRBJ2-5; no clear D gene. The last part of the DNA fits TRBJ2-7 better; the J call may be wrong. Germline lookup yields CDR1 MNHEY and CDR2 SMNVEV (reference sequence). This CDR3 region has 14 residues. Written as DNA, the CDR3 is TGTGCCAGCAGTTTAGGGTACAGCTCCTACGAGCAGTACTTC. This encodes CASSLGYSSYEQYF.

This chain connects TRBV9 to TRBJ2-7; D unclear. Germline V gene lookup returns CDR1 SGDLS and CDR2 YYNGEE. The length of the CDR3 is 14 residues. Deletions cut 4 bases from V and 0 bases from J, with 11 bases between. The CDR3: CASSRQVDSYEQYF. The CDR3 DNA reads as TGTGCCAGCAGCCGGCAGGTCGACTCCTACGAGCAGTACTTC. The full variable domain, in which reference TRBV9 and TRBJ2-7 provide the parts outside the CDR3, is DSGVTQTPKHLITATGQRVTLRCSPRSGDLSVYWYQQSLDQGLQFLIQYYNGEERAKGNILERFSAQQFPDLHSELNLSSLELGDSALYFCASSRQVDSYEQYFGPGTRLTVT.

The chain links TRBV19 to TRBJ1-3; 9 bases are a match to TRBD1. Germline CDR1 LNHDA, CDR2 SQIVND (reference sequence). This CDR3 contains 17 residues. The V gene end was trimmed by 4 bases and the J gene end by 3 bases; junction bases not matched to a gene: 10. The CDR3 loop is CASSTLLTGGVGNTIYF. In nucleotides, the CDR3 is TGTGCCAGTAGTACCCTTCTAACAGGGGGCGTTGGAAACACCATATATTTT.